These 30 T cell receptor beta chains share one sample of origin, sequenced in a study of T-cell reconstitution after alpha-beta-depleted transplantation in children. This sample's TCRbeta library carried unique molecular identifier barcodes. Via MiXCR, TCRdb re-called the PCR reads, giving one row per CDR3 protein. The sample holds approximately 650,000 distinct CDR3 sequences, around 13% seen once. The sample in question was PBMCs, obtained before TCRalphabeta/CD19-depleted stem cell transplant. These receptors originate from a girl under 10 years old with congenital amegakaryocytic thrombocytopenia, due to receive a stem cell transplant.

This clonotype was observed at least ten times. This rearrangement joins TRBV29-1 to TRBJ2-1; D possibly corresponds to TRBD2 (5 bases). Looked up from germline, CDR1 is SQVTM and CDR2 is ANQGSEA. V dropped 4 bases and J dropped 0 bases, with 13 bases sitting between them. The CDR3 is 15 residues long. In DNA form, the CDR3 reads TGCAGCGTTGGGCGGGCCCTCAGCTCCTACAATGAGCAGTTCTTC. Translated, it gives CSVGRALSSYNEQFF.

V and J are TRBV9 and TRBJ2-1; no firm D call. V lost 0 bases to trimming and J lost 8 bases, with 12 bases between them. The CDR3 is 14 residues long. Per the germline V gene, CDR1 is SGDLS and CDR2 is YYNGEE. CDR3 in amino acids: CASSVDVGKDEQFF. DNA of the CDR3: TGTGCCAGCAGCGTAGATGTAGGGAAGGATGAGCAGTTCTTC.

This clonotype was detected only once. J is TRBJ2-7 and V is TRBV20-1; the D call may be TRBD1 or TRBD2 (5 bases each). Per germline, CDR1 DFQATT and CDR2 SNEGSKA (reference sequence). V lost 6 bases to trimming and J lost 3 bases, with 21 bases between them. The CDR3 spans 15 residues. The CDR3 protein is CSAHRSGTLFYEQYF. DNA of the CDR3: TGCAGTGCACACCGCTCCGGGACCCTTTTCTACGAGCAGTACTTC.

This clonotype was recorded many times. This chain connects TRBV20-1 to TRBJ2-1; D is unclear. With 6 bases removed from V and 5 bases from J, the gap between germline ends came to 17 bases. Germline V gene data show CDR1 as DFQATT and CDR2 as SNEGSKA (reference sequence). The CDR3 consists of 14 residues. The DNA of the CDR3 is TGCAGTGCCCCCGTACGGTATGGGCACAATGAGCAGTTCTTC. Protein: CSAPVRYGHNEQFF.

The chain combines TRBV3-1 with TRBJ2-5; 9 nucleotides match TRBD2. Germline-derived CDR1 and CDR2 are LGHDT and YNNKEL (reference sequence). The CDR3 sequence is 19 residues long. V shed 6 bases, J shed 4 bases, and the junction held 21 bases outside the gene matches. CDR3 bases: TGTGCCAGCAGACCCCGAATGACGACTAGCGGCCGTTTTACAGAGACCCAGTACTTC. Its protein is CASRPRMTTSGRFTETQYF.

This chain joins TRBV3-1 and TRBJ1-1; tentative D call: TRBD1 (5 bases). The V and J ends lost 1 base and 4 bases respectively, with 16 bases between them. Germline lookup yields CDR1 LGHDT and CDR2 YNNKEL (reference sequence). The CDR3 is 16 amino acids. The CDR3 DNA reads as TGTGCCAGCAGCCAAGGACCGAACGTCGGGGGCACTGAAGCTTTCTTT. This gives the protein CASSQGPNVGGTEAFF.

The rearrangement uses TRBV4-2 and TRBJ2-7, with 7 positions matching TRBD2. CDR1 LGHNA and CDR2 YNFKEQ come from the germline V gene. V was clipped by 4 bases and J by 0 bases; unmatched bases: 9. The CDR3 runs 16 residues. CDR3 residues: CASSPSPLASSYEQYF. The CDR3 coding sequence is TGTGCCAGCAGCCCATCCCCACTAGCGTCCTCCTACGAGCAGTACTTC.

Concerning this clonotype itself: It may be a read error: a sequence one base away is much more abundant. The J gene is TRBJ1-2, the V gene TRBV5-1; no clear D. The CDR3 has 15 amino acids. The ends were cut back, 0 bases at V and 5 bases at J, with 14 bases in the middle. CDR1 is SGHRS, CDR2 YFSETQ, per germline. The CDR3 sequence is CASSLDPSFEYGYTF. CDR3 coding DNA: TGCGCCAGCAGCTTGGACCCGAGCTTCGAGTATGGCTACACCTTC.

This clonotype was recorded many times. V and J are TRBV5-1 and TRBJ2-2, with D maybe TRBD2 (5 bases). The ends were cut back, 2 bases at V and 5 bases at J, with 13 bases in the middle. Per germline, CDR1 SGHRS and CDR2 YFSETQ. The CDR3 is 15 residues long. The CDR3 spells CASSLGSGGTGELFF. CDR3 sequence (DNA): TGCGCCAGCAGCTTAGGCTCAGGAGGTACCGGGGAGCTGTTTTTT.

A few counts support this clonotype. The DNA for the CDR3 is TGCAGCGTTGCGGGCCTGAGCTCCTACGAGCAGTACTTC. It is translated as CSVAGLSSYEQYF. This chain links TRBV29-1 with TRBJ2-7; unclear D gene. The CDR3 extends over 13 amino acids. Germline V lookup: CDR1 SQVTM, CDR2 ANQGSEA. Trimming shortened V by 4 bases and J by 0 bases, and 10 bases separated the two germline ends.

This clonotype was detected many times. The chain joins TRBV5-1 to TRBJ2-1; TRBD2 agrees at 12 bases. Germline lookup yields CDR1 SGHRS and CDR2 YFSETQ. The CDR3 has 15 amino acids. V was clipped by 4 bases and J by 9 bases; unmatched bases: 8. The CDR3 loop is CASSETSGSTGEQFF. CDR3 in DNA: TGCGCCAGCAGCGAGACTAGCGGGAGTACGGGTGAGCAGTTCTTC. The whole variable domain, filled in from reference TRBV5-1 and TRBJ2-1, reads KAGVTQTPRYLIKTRGQQVTLSCSPISGHRSVSWYQQTPGQGLQFLFEYFSETQRNKGNFPGRFSGRQFSNSRSEMNVSTLELGDSALYLCASSETSGSTGEQFFGPGTRLTVL.

The rearrangement links TRBV12-3 or TRBV12-4 to TRBJ2-3, with 8 bases matching TRBD1. Trimming at V came to 2 bases and at J to 14 bases, leaving 15 bases not matched to a gene. The CDR3 totals 15 residues. CDR3: CASSLYPSYRGNGYF. The CDR3, as DNA: TGTGCCAGCAGTTTATATCCGTCTTACAGGGGGAACGGGTATTTT.

Of note for this clonotype: A much more abundant neighbour one base away suggests this may be a read error. The rearrangement uses TRBV20-1 and TRBJ2-1; 7 nucleotides line up with TRBD2. The CDR3 covers 14 residues. CDR1 is DFQATT and CDR2 is SNEGSKA in the germline V gene (reference sequence). The CDR3 is CTPSREAWGNEQFF. The CDR3 bases are TGCACCCCTTCCCGGGAGGCTTGGGGCAATGAGCAGTTCTTC.

This rearrangement joins TRBV11-2 to TRBJ1-1, with 7 bases that match TRBD1. From germline, CDR1 is SGHAT and CDR2 FQNNGV. The CDR3 runs 14 residues. V trimming: 4 bases; J trimming: 3 bases; junction bases outside the gene matches: 5. CDR3: CASSSAGQDTEAFF. In DNA, the CDR3 is TGTGCCAGCAGCTCAGCTGGACAGGACACTGAAGCTTTCTTT.

This clonotype was recorded at least ten times. This sequence joins TRBV6-1 and TRBJ1-1, with 8 bases lining up with TRBD1. The CDR3 is 21 residues long. V lost 3 bases and J lost 1; bases outside the gene matches: 22. Germline V CDR1 and CDR2: MNHNS, SASEGT. The CDR3, as DNA: TGTGCCAGCAGTGATCCGTCGGGCAGGGGGCGAGGTGTCCATTCGAACACTGAAGCTTTCTTT. Residues: CASSDPSGRGRGVHSNTEAFF.

The rearrangement joins TRBV6-6 to TRBJ1-1; D uncertain. The CDR3 runs 10 residues. V gave up 8 bases and J gave up 4 bases, with 5 bases separating them. In germline, CDR1 is MNHNY, CDR2 SVGAGI (reference sequence). CDR3 protein: CASWGTEAFF. CDR3 in DNA: TGTGCCAGCTGGGGCACTGAAGCTTTCTTT.

This clonotype was observed many times. The V gene is TRBV27, the J gene TRBJ1-6; D is perhaps TRBD1 (6 bases). Germline CDR1 is MNHEY and CDR2 is SMNVEV (reference sequence). The CDR3 sequence is 18 residues long. With 5 bases removed from V and 0 bases from J, the gap between germline ends came to 17 bases. The CDR3 region has the DNA TGTGCCAGCAGTAGAACAGGGTTTTTCGGCTCCTATAATTCACCCCTCCACTTT. Translating it yields CASSRTGFFGSYNSPLHF.

This clonotype was observed at least ten times. The gene calls are TRBV27 and TRBJ2-2; possibly TRBD2 for D (5 bases). V was clipped by 6 bases and J by 4 bases, with 15 bases between them. Germline V lookup: CDR1 MNHEY, CDR2 SMNVEV (reference sequence). The CDR3 spans 15 residues. DNA of the CDR3: TGTGCCAGCAGCATTTTAGGACTGGGCACCGGGGAGCTGTTTTTT. Amino acid sequence: CASSILGLGTGELFF.

This clonotype was observed a handful of times. The chain combines TRBV7-2 with TRBJ2-7, with no clear D. The CDR3 covers 13 residues. CDR1 SGHTA and CDR2 FQGNSA come from the germline V gene. Trimming removed 1 base from V and 9 bases from J, with 13 bases in between. CDR3 protein: CASSLESGRMQYF. DNA for the CDR3: TGTGCCAGCAGCTTAGAGTCCGGCCGGATGCAGTACTTC.

This clonotype was detected ten times or more. This chain links TRBV12-5 with TRBJ1-1; D is unresolved. Trimming left V 2 bases short and J 3 bases short, with 13 bases between. Germline values: CDR1 LGHNT, CDR2 FRNRAP. The CDR3 is made up of 15 amino acids. The DNA of the CDR3 is TGTGCTAGTGGTTTGTCCGGGCCCGGACACACTGAAGCTTTCTTT. Translating it yields CASGLSGPGHTEAFF. The variable domain in full, with the rest retrieved from reference TRBV12-5 and TRBJ1-1, is DARVTQTPRHKVTEMGQEVTMRCQPILGHNTVFWYRQTMMQGLELLAYFRNRAPLDDSGMPKDRFSAEMPDATLATLKIQPSEPRDSAVYFCASGLSGPGHTEAFFGQGTRLTVV.

The J gene is TRBJ2-5, the V gene TRBV25-1; no firm D call. V was pared by 2 bases and J by 5 bases, with 12 bases between. The CDR3 contains 14 residues. Germline V CDR1 and CDR2: MGHDK, SYGVNS. CDR3 DNA sequence: TGTGCCAGCAGTGAACGGAAAGGAGTGGAGACCCAGTACTTC. Translating gives CASSERKGVETQYF.

This clonotype was seen many times. This chain connects TRBV5-1 to TRBJ2-1; TRBD2 matches 8 bases. Trimming removed 3 bases from V and 9 bases from J; junction bases left unmatched: 8. The CDR3 covers 14 residues. Germline loops: CDR1 SGHRS, CDR2 YFSETQ. The CDR3: CASSSGLAGAEQFF. CDR3 in DNA: TGCGCCAGCAGCTCAGGACTAGCCGGCGCTGAGCAGTTCTTC.

The CDR3 here is CASSSGQDPYNEQFF. The CDR3 DNA sequence: TGTGCCAGCAGCTCAGGGCAGGACCCCTACAATGAGCAGTTCTTC. This sequence joins TRBV7-2 and TRBJ2-1, with a tentative D call TRBD1 (5 bases). Trimming took off 4 bases at V and 2 bases at J, with 12 bases between the two ends. CDR1 is SGHTA and CDR2 is FQGNSA in the germline V gene. The CDR3 is 15 amino acids.

This clonotype was counted ten times or more. The chain couples TRBV12-3 or TRBV12-4 to TRBJ1-5; 10 nucleotides match TRBD1. With V trimmed by 2 bases and J by 5 bases, 6 bases remained unmatched. There are 16 residues in the CDR3. CDR3 sequence reads: CASSLIGQGEYQPQHF. CDR3 in DNA: TGTGCCAGCAGTTTAATTGGACAGGGGGAATATCAGCCCCAGCATTTT.

Ten or more counts support this clonotype. The chain couples TRBV5-1 to TRBJ1-3; D possibly corresponds to TRBD1 (6 bases). Trimming cost V 1 base and J 4 bases, with 18 bases left between them. Germline lookup yields CDR1 SGHRS and CDR2 YFSETQ. The CDR3 runs 17 residues. The CDR3 protein is CASSLQPNTGFGNTIYF. The CDR3 DNA is TGCGCCAGCAGCTTGCAGCCCAATACAGGGTTCGGAAACACCATATATTTT.

This clonotype was counted at least ten times. The chain couples TRBV5-1 to TRBJ2-5; a weak D match, TRBD2 (6 bases). V was pared by 0 bases and J by 4 bases, with 13 bases between. This CDR3 is 15 amino acids long. CDR1 is SGHRS and CDR2 is YFSETQ in the germline V gene. The CDR3 coding sequence is TGCGCCAGCAGCTTGGGACTAGGGACTTCAGAGACCCAGTACTTC. As protein: CASSLGLGTSETQYF.

This clonotype was recorded at least ten times. The chain recombines TRBV27 with TRBJ1-1, with D maybe TRBD1 (5 bases). The CDR3 extends over 15 amino acids. Trimming removed 8 bases at V and 12 bases at J, with 28 bases between. CDR1 and CDR2 (germline): MNHEY, SMNVEV (reference sequence). In nucleotides, the CDR3 is TGTGCCAGCGTTGGGGCAGTGGGGTTCGCCGCTACGACTTTCTTT. Its translation is CASVGAVGFAATTFF.

The chain recombines TRBV10-3 with TRBJ1-3; D remains ambiguous. CDR1 is ENHRY and CDR2 is SYGVKD in the germline V gene. The CDR3 consists of 14 residues. The V end lost 9 bases, the J end lost 0 bases, and 12 bases lay between the germline ends. CDR3 sequence reads: CAMVDGPSGNTIYF. CDR3 in DNA: TGTGCCATGGTCGACGGTCCCTCTGGAAACACCATATATTTT.

This clonotype was observed a handful of times. V and J are TRBV20-1 and TRBJ1-4; D ambiguous. Germline CDR1 reads DFQATT; CDR2 reads SNEGSKA (reference sequence). With 0 bases removed from V and 7 bases from J, the gap between germline ends came to 9 bases. The CDR3 contains 13 residues. Here the CDR3 reads CSARDYVGEKLFF. CDR3 bases: TGCAGTGCTAGAGACTATGTTGGTGAAAAACTGTTTTTT.

This clonotype was picked up many times. V gene TRBV4-2 combines with J gene TRBJ1-1; no clear D. Germline loops: CDR1 LGHNA, CDR2 YNFKEQ. V gave up 0 bases and J gave up 8 bases, with 13 bases separating them. The CDR3 extends over 14 amino acids. The CDR3 here is CASSQDDSTSEAFF. CDR3 nucleotide sequence: TGTGCCAGCAGCCAAGATGATTCCACCAGCGAAGCTTTCTTT.